This T cell receptor beta chain was captured in a study of blood T cell repertoires in COVID-19. In the study overall: PBMCs, B-cell-depleted T cells, or T cells provided the cDNA or gDNA that made up the material.

The sample holds one count of this clone. Germline V CDR1 and CDR2: KGHSH, LQKENI. Unmatched junction bases numbered 6, after V lost 3 bases and J lost 4 bases. The CDR3 has 15 amino acids. Donors were grouped by their self-reported clinical history. Per the study methods: Amplifying reference gene primers gave estimates of nucleated cell counts. Only in-frame clones appear in the TCRdb table, and some are missing; sequencing was by immunoSEQ multiplex PCR. The V and J calls and clone size are taken from that table; D and trimming were inferred from the DNA. The data show about 210,000 clones, with approximately 81% seen just once and around 9.3% held by the top ten.

The chain couples TRBV18 to TRBJ2-1; 7 nucleotides align to TRBD1. Sequencing was performed on PBMCs or T cells enriched from blood (not recorded which). The source is a woman in her 50s with acute COVID-19. CDR3 residues: CASSPLDRTYNEQFF. CDR3 DNA: TGTGCCAGCTCACCCCTGGACAGGACGTACAATGAGCAGTTCTTC.